This is a list of T cell receptor beta chains from one sample in a study of cytomegalovirus exposure and HLA in healthy donors. The protocol was immunoSEQ multiplex PCR, while the TCRdb copy is restricted to in-frame clones and leaves out a portion. Counted here are 100,000 to 150,000 clones, 83% occurring once; the ten biggest clones make up around 1.2%. Sequenced material: PBMCs. The receptors were gathered from a girl aged 2 to 9 in good health and CMV-seronegative. Both conserved end residues are part of each CDR3. A D gene is named only where the DNA matches it firmly. Clone size is not always given. Where it is, it says once, few, many or a class for expanded clones.

j_call v_call clone_size d_call cdr3_aa cdr3_nt
TRBJ2-2 TRBV11-2 - - CASSFPVSKELFF TGTGCCAGCAGCTTCCCCGTGAGCAAGGAGCTGTTTTTT
TRBJ2-7 TRBV28 - TRBD1 CASRGTGGAYEQYF TGTGCCAGCAGAGGGACAGGGGGCGCCTACGAGCAGTACTTC
TRBJ1-1 TRBV13 - - CASSWGGPGMNTEAFF TGTGCCAGCAGCTGGGGGGGGCCGGGGATGAACACTGAAGCTTTCTTT
TRBJ2-7 TRBV28 - - CASSPLRVSRYEQYF TGTGCCAGCAGCCCCCTCAGGGTTTCTAGGTACGAGCAGTACTTC
TRBJ2-3 TRBV5-1 - - CASSPGRVTDTQYF TGCGCCAGCAGCCCCGGGCGGGTAACAGATACGCAGTATTTT
TRBJ2-3 TRBV5-4 - - CASSPTGGAADTQYF TGTGCCAGCAGCCCTACAGGGGGGGCCGCAGATACGCAGTATTTT
TRBJ2-2 TRBV30 - TRBD2 CAWSVAGKETGELFF TGTGCCTGGAGTGTAGCGGGAAAGGAAACCGGGGAGCTGTTTTTT
TRBJ2-7 TRBV6-5 - TRBD1 CASSYTYRGYEQYF TGTGCCAGCAGTTACACCTACAGGGGATACGAGCAGTACTTC
TRBJ1-4 TRBV28 - - CASSLSLEVDEKLFF TGTGCCAGCAGTTTAAGTTTGGAGGTCGATGAAAAACTGTTTTTT
TRBJ2-7 TRBV30 - TRBD1 CAWGTGVNYEQYF TGTGCCTGGGGGACAGGGGTGAATTACGAGCAGTACTTC
TRBJ2-1 TRBV5-1 - TRBD2 CASSLAAGGSYNEQFF TGCGCCAGCAGCTTGGCAGCGGGAGGATCTTACAATGAGCAGTTCTTC
TRBJ2-5 TRBV5-6 few - CASSLDYRAETQYF TGTGCCAGCAGCTTGGATTACAGGGCCGAGACCCAGTACTTC
TRBJ2-3 TRBV10-3 - TRBD2 CAISESASGGTDTQYF TGTGCCATCAGTGAGTCGGCTAGCGGGGGTACAGATACGCAGTATTTT
TRBJ2-1 TRBV5-1 - - CASSLSTYMENNYNEQFF TGCGCCAGCAGCTTGTCGACCTATATGGAGAACAACTACAATGAGCAGTTCTTC
TRBJ2-1 TRBV6-5 - - CASSWRAHYNEQFF TGTGCCAGCAGTTGGCGGGCCCACTACAATGAGCAGTTCTTC
TRBJ2-7 TRBV27 - - CASSLSRSSYEQYF TGTGCCAGCAGTTTATCAAGGAGCTCCTACGAGCAGTACTTC
TRBJ2-1 TRBV15 - TRBD2 CATSRAGGGINEQFF TGTGCCACCAGCAGAGCGGGGGGAGGTATCAATGAGCAGTTCTTC
TRBJ2-2 TRBV5-4 - - CASSLRGNAGELFF TGTGCCAGCAGCTTGCGGGGGAACGCGGGGGAGCTGTTTTTT
TRBJ1-1 TRBV5-1 - - CASSPWEGGVNTEAFF TGCGCCAGCAGTCCCTGGGAGGGAGGAGTGAACACTGAAGCTTTCTTT
TRBJ2-5 TRBV5-4 - - CASNDWLEETQYF TGTGCCAGCAACGACTGGCTGGAAGAGACCCAGTACTTC
TRBJ2-7 TRBV28 - TRBD2 CASSFISREGSYEQYF TGTGCCAGCAGTTTTATCTCCAGGGAGGGTAGCTACGAGCAGTACTTC
TRBJ1-1 TRBV19 - TRBD1 CASSIGTGSDYTEAFF TGTGCCAGTAGTATAGGGACAGGATCAGACTACACTGAAGCTTTCTTT
TRBJ2-7 TRBV6-5 - TRBD2 CASSYSLLAYEQYF TGTGCCAGCAGTTACTCCTTACTAGCGTACGAGCAGTACTTC
TRBJ2-2 TRBV10-2 - - CASSESTRGLKNTGELFF TGCGCCAGCAGTGAATCGACTAGAGGACTCAAGAACACCGGGGAGCTGTTTTTT
TRBJ1-6 TRBV6-1 - - CASTRQSQPSPLHF TGTGCCAGCACCCGACAGAGTCAGCCTTCACCCCTCCACTTT
TRBJ2-5 TRBV7-2 - TRBD2 CASSYGLAGGRETQYF TGTGCCAGCAGCTACGGACTAGCGGGAGGGAGGGAGACCCAGTACTTC
TRBJ2-2 TRBV29-1 - TRBD2 CSVKGLAGGPTGELFF TGCAGCGTGAAGGGACTAGCGGGAGGGCCTACCGGGGAGCTGTTTTTT
TRBJ1-1 TRBV19 - TRBD1 CASSTRFRGPNTEAFF TGTGCCAGTAGTACCCGATTCAGGGGGCCGAACACTGAAGCTTTCTTT
TRBJ1-1 TRBV6-5 - TRBD1 CASRGQGAQTEAFF TGTGCCAGCAGGGGACAGGGGGCGCAAACTGAAGCTTTCTTT
TRBJ1-1 TRBV5-1 - TRBD1 CASSAGTGISTEAFF TGCGCCAGCAGCGCTGGGACAGGGATCAGCACTGAAGCTTTCTTT
TRBJ1-1 TRBV28 - TRBD1 CASSSPGTGRTEAFF TGTGCCAGCAGTTCACCCGGGACAGGGAGGACTGAAGCTTTCTTT
TRBJ1-2 TRBV4-2 - - CASTVNTGHYGYTF TGTGCCAGCACAGTAAATACAGGGCACTATGGCTACACCTTC
TRBJ1-2 TRBV9 - - CASSSHYLSYTF TGTGCCAGCAGCTCCCACTATTTGAGCTACACCTTC
TRBJ1-4 TRBV15 - - CATSPFRDEKLFF TGTGCCACCAGCCCCTTCAGGGATGAAAAACTGTTTTTT
TRBJ2-7 TRBV27 - TRBD2 CASSSPGLAGKYEQYF TGTGCCAGCAGTTCCCCGGGACTAGCGGGAAAGTACGAGCAGTACTTC
TRBJ1-1 TRBV19 - - CASRRGTNTEAFF TGTGCCTCACGCCGGGGAACGAACACTGAAGCTTTCTTT
TRBJ2-3 TRBV6-5 - TRBD2 CASSYSWEGKVDTQYF TGTGCCAGCAGTTACTCGTGGGAGGGGAAGGTGGATACGCAGTATTTT
TRBJ2-3 TRBV6-4 many TRBD2 CASSVAGSTDTQYF TGTGCCAGCAGTGTAGCGGGGAGCACAGATACGCAGTATTTT
TRBJ1-2 TRBV6-5 - - CASSYSVSEGGYTF TGTGCCAGCAGTTACTCTGTCTCGGAGGGCGGCTACACCTTC
TRBJ2-7 TRBV7-3 - - CASSSNRGEDYEQYF TGTGCCAGCAGCTCCAATAGGGGTGAGGACTACGAGCAGTACTTC
TRBJ1-5 TRBV7-2 - - CASSFDSHNQPQHF TGTGCCAGCAGCTTTGACAGCCACAATCAGCCCCAGCATTTT
TRBJ1-5 TRBV7-2 - TRBD1 CASSLGTGGGEQPQHF TGTGCCAGCAGCTTAGGGACAGGGGGCGGGGAGCAGCCCCAGCATTTT
TRBJ2-1 TRBV4-2 - - CASSQRKGEGNEQFF TGTGCCAGCAGCCAAAGGAAGGGGGAAGGGAATGAGCAGTTCTTC
TRBJ1-1 TRBV10-3 - - CAISEAGSAREGAFF TGTGCCATCAGTGAGGCAGGCAGCGCACGGGAAGGAGCTTTCTTT
TRBJ2-3 TRBV6-6 - TRBD2 CASSYSSGVTDTQYF TGTGCCAGCAGTTACTCTAGCGGGGTAACAGATACGCAGTATTTT
TRBJ2-2 TRBV2 few TRBD1 CASRRDRNTGELFF TGTGCCAGCAGAAGGGACAGAAACACCGGGGAGCTGTTTTTT
TRBJ2-7 TRBV4-2 - TRBD1 CASSPLRDRGYEQYF TGTGCCAGCAGCCCACTAAGGGACAGAGGCTACGAGCAGTACTTC
TRBJ2-7 TRBV5-1 - TRBD2 CASSLGLAGGREQYF TGCGCCAGCAGCTTGGGACTAGCGGGCGGAAGGGAGCAGTACTTC
TRBJ2-3 TRBV7-6 - - CASGTPDTQYF TGTGCCAGCGGCACCCCAGATACGCAGTATTTT
TRBJ2-2 TRBV9 - TRBD1 CASSTGTVNTGELFF TGTGCCAGCAGCACCGGGACAGTGAACACCGGGGAGCTGTTTTTT
TRBJ1-1 TRBV19 - TRBD1 CASRLRAGGTEAFF TGTGCCAGTAGGCTCCGGGCAGGGGGCACTGAAGCTTTCTTT